These T cell receptor beta chains were read from a single sample in a study of blood T cell repertoires in COVID-19. Profiled with immunoSEQ multiplex PCR; TCRdb holds only in-frame clones, not every one. The data contain 200,000 to 300,000 clones, 85% to 95% of them singletons. The material sequenced was peripheral blood. These receptors were taken from a man under 40 with COVID-19, enrolled during active disease. The CDR3 runs from the conserved cysteine through the conserved F or W. D genes are given only for firm matches. The size field is filled for only some rows; it gives once, few, many or a size class.

V gene	D gene	clone size	J gene	CDR3 protein	CDR3 DNA
TRBV5-6	TRBD1	few	TRBJ1-2	CASSRSGTGGSNYGYTF	TGTGCCAGCAGCCGCTCCGGGACAGGGGGCAGTAACTATGGCTACACCTTC
TRBV16	NA	NA	TRBJ1-2	CASSQIAAREAGYTF	TGTGCCAGCAGCCAAATTGCTGCGAGGGAGGCTGGCTACACCTTC
TRBV3-1/TRBV3-2	NA	NA	TRBJ1-3	CASSQEGLGLGNTIYF	TGTGCCAGCAGCCAAGAGGGCCTCGGACTAGGAAACACCATATATTTT
TRBV10-3	TRBD2	NA	TRBJ2-5	CATTGGGETQYF	TGTGCCACCACGGGAGGGGGAGAGACCCAGTACTTC
TRBV6-5	TRBD1	NA	TRBJ1-2	CASSTRQGYGYTF	TGTGCCAGCAGTACGCGACAGGGATATGGCTACACCTTC
TRBV13	NA	NA	TRBJ2-7	CASSLRQVFYEQYF	TGTGCCAGCAGCCTCCGACAGGTGTTCTACGAGCAGTACTTC
TRBV7-9	NA	NA	TRBJ2-2	CASSLVLGEAGELFF	TGTGCCAGCAGCTTGGTTCTTGGCGAGGCCGGGGAGCTGTTTTTT
TRBV2	NA	NA	TRBJ1-4	CASSGQGGVGEKLFF	TGTGCCAGCAGTGGTCAGGGCGGGGTAGGCGAAAAACTGTTTTTT
TRBV5-1	NA	NA	TRBJ1-3	CASSSTGSGNTIYF	TGCGCCAGCAGCTCCACCGGCTCTGGAAACACCATATATTTT
TRBV9	TRBD1	NA	TRBJ1-1	CASSVSSGTGMNTEAFF	TGTGCCAGCAGCGTATCATCCGGGACAGGGATGAACACTGAAGCTTTCTTT
TRBV7-9	TRBD2	once	TRBJ2-7	CASSSPRDYSSYEQYF	TGTGCCAGCAGCTCCCCTAGGGACTATTCATCCTACGAGCAGTACTTC
TRBV2	TRBD1	NA	TRBJ1-4	CASSRDSVSNEKLFF	TGTGCCAGCAGCCGGGACAGCGTATCCAATGAAAAACTGTTTTTT
TRBV12-3/TRBV12-4	NA	NA	TRBJ1-2	CASSWSGNYGYTF	TGTGCCAGCAGTTGGTCAGGGAACTATGGCTACACCTTC
TRBV6-5	TRBD1	NA	TRBJ1-3	CASSYLSQGAGNTIYF	TGTGCCAGCAGTTACTTAAGTCAGGGGGCTGGAAACACCATATATTTT
TRBV4-1	NA	NA	TRBJ2-5	CASSQVGSGETQYF	TGCGCCAGCAGCCAAGTCGGGTCAGGGGAGACCCAGTACTTC